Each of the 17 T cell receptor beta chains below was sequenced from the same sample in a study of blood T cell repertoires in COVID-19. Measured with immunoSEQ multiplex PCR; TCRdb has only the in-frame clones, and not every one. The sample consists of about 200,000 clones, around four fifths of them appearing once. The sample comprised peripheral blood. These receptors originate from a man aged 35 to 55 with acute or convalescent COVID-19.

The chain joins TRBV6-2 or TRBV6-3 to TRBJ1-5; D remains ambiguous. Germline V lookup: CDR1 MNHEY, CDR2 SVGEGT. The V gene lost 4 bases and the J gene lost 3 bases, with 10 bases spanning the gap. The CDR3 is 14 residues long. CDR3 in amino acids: CASSSTESNQPQHF. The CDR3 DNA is TGTGCCAGCAGTTCAACAGAGTCCAATCAGCCCCAGCATTTT.

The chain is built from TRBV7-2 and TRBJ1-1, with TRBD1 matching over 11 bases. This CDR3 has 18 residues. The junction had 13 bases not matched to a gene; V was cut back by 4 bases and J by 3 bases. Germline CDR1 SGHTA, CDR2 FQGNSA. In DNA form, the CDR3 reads TGTGCCAGCAGCTCCCGGACAGGGGGCGGATCGTTGGACACTGAAGCTTTCTTT. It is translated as CASSSRTGGGSLDTEAFF.

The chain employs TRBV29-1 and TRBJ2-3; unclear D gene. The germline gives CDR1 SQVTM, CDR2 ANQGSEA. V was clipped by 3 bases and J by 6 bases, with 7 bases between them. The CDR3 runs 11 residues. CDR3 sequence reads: CSVDGPDTQYF. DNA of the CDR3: TGCAGCGTTGACGGTCCGGATACGCAGTATTTT.

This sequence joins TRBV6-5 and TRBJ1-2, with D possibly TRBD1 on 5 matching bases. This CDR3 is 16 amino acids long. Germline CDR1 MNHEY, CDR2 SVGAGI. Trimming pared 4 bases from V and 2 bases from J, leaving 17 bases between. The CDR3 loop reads CASSLSETVNNYGYTF. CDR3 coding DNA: TGTGCCAGCAGTTTATCCGAGACAGTAAACAACTATGGCTACACCTTC.

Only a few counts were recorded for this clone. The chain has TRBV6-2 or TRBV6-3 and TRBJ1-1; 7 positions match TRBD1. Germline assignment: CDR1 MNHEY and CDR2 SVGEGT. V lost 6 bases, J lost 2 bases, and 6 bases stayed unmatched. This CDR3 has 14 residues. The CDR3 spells CASSRDSRNTEAFF. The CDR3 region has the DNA TGTGCCAGCAGCCGGGACAGTCGAAACACTGAAGCTTTCTTT.

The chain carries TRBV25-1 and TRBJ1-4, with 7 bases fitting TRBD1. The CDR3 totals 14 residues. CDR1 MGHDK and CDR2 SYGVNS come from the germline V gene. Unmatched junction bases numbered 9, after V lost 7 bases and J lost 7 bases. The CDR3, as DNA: TGTGCCAGCACTCAACCGGGACAGAGTGAAAAACTGTTTTTT. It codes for CASTQPGQSEKLFF.

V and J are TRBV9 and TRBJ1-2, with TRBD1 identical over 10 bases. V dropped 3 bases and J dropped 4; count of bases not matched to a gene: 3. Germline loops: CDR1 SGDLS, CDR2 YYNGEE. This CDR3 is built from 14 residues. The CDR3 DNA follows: TGTGCCAGCAGCGAGGGGACAGGGGCCTATGGCTACACCTTC. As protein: CASSEGTGAYGYTF. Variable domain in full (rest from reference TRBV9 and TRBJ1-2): DSGVTQTPKHLITATGQRVTLRCSPRSGDLSVYWYQQSLDQGLQFLIQYYNGEERAKGNILERFSAQQFPDLHSELNLSSLELGDSALYFCASSEGTGAYGYTFGSGTRLTVV.

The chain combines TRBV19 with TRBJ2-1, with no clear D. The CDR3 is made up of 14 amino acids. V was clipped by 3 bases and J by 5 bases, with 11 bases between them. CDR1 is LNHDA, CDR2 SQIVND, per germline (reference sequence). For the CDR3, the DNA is TGTGCCAGTAGTATGCGAAGAAGTGACAATGAGCAGTTCTTC. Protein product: CASSMRRSDNEQFF.

The CDR3 sequence: CASSWTGGTEAFF. The CDR3 nucleotides are TGTGCCAGCAGCTGGACAGGGGGTACTGAAGCTTTCTTT. The J gene is TRBJ1-1, the V gene TRBV12-3 or TRBV12-4; TRBD1 agrees at 10 bases. This CDR3 is built from 13 residues. The V and J ends lost 6 bases and 5 bases, in that order; junction bases with no gene match: 3.

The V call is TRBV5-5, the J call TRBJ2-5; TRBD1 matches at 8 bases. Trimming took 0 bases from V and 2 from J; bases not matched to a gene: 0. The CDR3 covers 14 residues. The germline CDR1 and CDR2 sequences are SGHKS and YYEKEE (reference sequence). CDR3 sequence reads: CASSLGDRQETQYF. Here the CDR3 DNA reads TGTGCCAGCAGCTTGGGGGACAGGCAAGAGACCCAGTACTTC.

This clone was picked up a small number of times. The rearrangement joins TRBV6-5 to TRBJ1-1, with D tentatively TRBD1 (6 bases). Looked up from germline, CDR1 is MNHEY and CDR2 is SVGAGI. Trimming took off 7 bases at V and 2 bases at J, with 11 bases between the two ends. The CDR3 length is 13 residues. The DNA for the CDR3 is TGTGCCAGCATTGGACAGTCAAACACTGAAGCTTTCTTT. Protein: CASIGQSNTEAFF.

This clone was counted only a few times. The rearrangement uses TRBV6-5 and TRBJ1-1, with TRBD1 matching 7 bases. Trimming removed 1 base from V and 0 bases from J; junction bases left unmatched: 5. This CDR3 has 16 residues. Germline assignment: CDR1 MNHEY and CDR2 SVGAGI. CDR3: CASSYFRDRMNTEAFF. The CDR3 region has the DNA TGTGCCAGCAGTTACTTCCGGGACAGAATGAACACTGAAGCTTTCTTT.

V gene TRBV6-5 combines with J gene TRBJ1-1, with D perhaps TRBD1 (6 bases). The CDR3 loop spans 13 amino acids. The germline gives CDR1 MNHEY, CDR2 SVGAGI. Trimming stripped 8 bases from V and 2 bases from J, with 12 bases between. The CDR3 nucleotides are TGTGCCAGCGCCCTAGGGGGTAACACTGAAGCTTTCTTT. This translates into CASALGGNTEAFF.

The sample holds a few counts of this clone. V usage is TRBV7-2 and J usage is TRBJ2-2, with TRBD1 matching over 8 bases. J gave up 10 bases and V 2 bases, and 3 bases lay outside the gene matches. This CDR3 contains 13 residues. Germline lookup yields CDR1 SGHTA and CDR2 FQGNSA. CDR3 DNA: TGTGCCAGCAGCTTAACAGGGGGAGAGGAGCTGTTTTTT. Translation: CASSLTGGEELFF.

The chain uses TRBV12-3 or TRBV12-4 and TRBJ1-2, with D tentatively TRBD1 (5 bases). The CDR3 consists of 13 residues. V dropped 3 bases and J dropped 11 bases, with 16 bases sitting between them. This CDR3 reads CASSFRQGHGYTF. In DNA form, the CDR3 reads TGTGCCAGCAGTTTTAGGCAGGGTCACGGTTACACCTTC.

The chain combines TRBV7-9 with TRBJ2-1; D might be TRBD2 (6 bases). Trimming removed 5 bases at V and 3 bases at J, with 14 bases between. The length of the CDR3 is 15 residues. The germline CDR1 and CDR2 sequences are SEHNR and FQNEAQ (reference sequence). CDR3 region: CASSPLGEVYNEQFF. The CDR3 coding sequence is TGTGCCAGCAGCCCCCTCGGGGAGGTCTACAATGAGCAGTTCTTC.

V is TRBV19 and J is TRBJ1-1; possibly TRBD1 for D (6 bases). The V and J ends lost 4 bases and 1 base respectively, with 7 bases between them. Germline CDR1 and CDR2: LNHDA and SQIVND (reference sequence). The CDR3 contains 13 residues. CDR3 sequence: CASSRTANTEAFF. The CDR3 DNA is TGTGCCAGTAGTAGGACAGCGAACACTGAAGCTTTCTTT.